These 11 T cell receptor beta chains share one sample of origin, sequenced in a study of early T cells in non-severe SARS-CoV-2 infection (TCRdb year 2021). Library method: 5' RACE. The sequencing machine was a NextSeq 500. TCRdb reprocessed the public reads (quality trimming at Q25 with fastp, clone calling with MiXCR) and kept in-frame beta chains. Entries that share a CDR3 protein sequence are merged under the most common genes and DNA. The sample table lists roughly 83,000 distinct CDR3 sequences, 9.5% to 15% of them with a count of one. The ten largest account for 4.4% of the sample. The specimen comprised whole blood, sampled at baseline. These receptors came from an adult who was a healthcare worker with PCR-confirmed SARS-CoV-2 infection or an uninfected control (not recorded which).

This clonotype was detected ten times or more. The chain has TRBV6-1 and TRBJ1-4; 8 bases align to TRBD1. The CDR3 totals 15 residues. Unmatched junction bases numbered 7, after V lost 3 bases and J lost 7 bases. The V gene's germline CDR1 is MNHNS and CDR2 SASEGT. The CDR3 loop reads CASSDYRGKGEKLFF. The CDR3 DNA reads as TGTGCCAGCAGTGATTACAGGGGGAAGGGTGAAAAACTGTTTTTT.

The sample holds a few counts of this clonotype. This sequence joins TRBV11-2 and TRBJ2-7; perhaps TRBD2 as D (6 bases). The CDR3 is 18 residues long. CDR1 and CDR2 from the germline V gene are SGHAT and FQNNGV. Trimming took 4 bases from V and 3 from J, leaving 25 bases between them. CDR3 sequence: CASSSPTGRLGANYEQYF. DNA for the CDR3: TGTGCCAGCAGCTCCCCGACCGGTCGACTAGGGGCCAACTACGAGCAGTACTTC.

This clonotype has ten or more counts. In DNA form, the CDR3 reads TGCGCCAGCAGCTTGCTAGCGGCCGGTGAGCAGTTCTTC. Residues: CASSLLAAGEQFF. The chain uses TRBV5-1 and TRBJ2-1; 7 positions agree with TRBD2. CDR1 SGHRS and CDR2 YFSETQ come from the germline V gene. CDR3 length: 13 residues. V shed 1 base and J 9 bases; nucleotides not matched to a gene: 4.

The chain uses TRBV11-2 and TRBJ2-5; 9 bases match TRBD2. After removal of 5 bases from V and 1 base from J, the junction contained 8 bases not matched to a gene. The CDR3 runs 16 residues. Germline values: CDR1 SGHAT, CDR2 FQNNGV. This CDR3 reads CASSLRLAGFQETQYF. The CDR3 nucleotides read TGTGCCAGCAGCCTGCGGCTAGCGGGATTCCAAGAGACCCAGTACTTC.

A few counts support this clonotype. V and J are TRBV6-6 and TRBJ1-6, with D possibly being TRBD1 (6 bases). V gave up 2 bases and J gave up 3 bases, with 8 bases separating them. This CDR3 contains 15 residues. Germline V gives CDR1 MNHNY, CDR2 SVGAGI (reference sequence). The CDR3 is CASSYLDSYNSPLHF. CDR3 nucleotide sequence: TGTGCCAGCAGTTACCTGGACAGCTATAATTCACCCCTCCACTTT.

This clonotype has a count of ten or more. The V call is TRBV20-1, the J call TRBJ1-4; TRBD1 agrees at 7 bases. From germline, CDR1 is DFQATT and CDR2 SNEGSKA (reference sequence). V dropped 4 bases and J dropped 2; count of bases not matched to a gene: 7. CDR3 length: 15 residues. The CDR3 loop is CSAKKGAGTNEKLFF. The CDR3 DNA follows: TGCAGTGCTAAAAAGGGGGCAGGGACTAATGAAAAACTGTTTTTT.

This clonotype was seen more than once but under ten times. This chain links TRBV5-1 with TRBJ1-4; D is uncertain. This CDR3 spans 14 amino acids. CDR1 and CDR2 (germline): SGHRS, YFSETQ. The V and J ends lost 4 bases and 0 bases respectively, with 7 bases between them. The CDR3 sequence: CASSPGATNEKLFF. The CDR3 bases are TGCGCCAGCAGCCCCGGGGCAACTAATGAAAAACTGTTTTTT.

This clonotype was counted only a few times. CDR3 nucleotides: TGCAGTGCTAGAGACAGCCCCTACAATGAGCAGTTCTTC. Its protein product is CSARDSPYNEQFF. The chain recombines TRBV20-1 with TRBJ2-1, with no clear D. Trimming pared 0 bases from V and 2 bases from J, leaving 5 bases between. Per germline, CDR1 DFQATT and CDR2 SNEGSKA (reference sequence). CDR3 size: 13 residues.

As concerns this clonotype: Its ends do not fully match the called genes, so a read error is possible. The gene calls are TRBV12-3 or TRBV12-4 and TRBJ2-2; TRBD1 agrees at 10 bases. The CDR3 covers 19 residues. The CDR3 sequence: CASSRRGTGVVLVTGELFF. Here the CDR3 DNA reads TGTGCCAGCAGCCGAAGGGGGACAGGGGTGGTCTTGGTCACCGGAGAGCTGTTTTTT.

This clonotype was found many times. V is TRBV6-6 and J is TRBJ2-1; possible D gene TRBD2, 6 bases. The germline V gene encodes CDR1 MNHNY and CDR2 SVGAGI (reference sequence). The length of the CDR3 is 15 residues. The V and J ends lost 6 bases and 4 bases respectively, with 16 bases between them. The CDR3, as DNA: TGTGCCAGCAGACCTTCCGGGGGAATATACAATGAGCAGTTCTTC. Its translation: CASRPSGGIYNEQFF.

The rearrangement joins TRBV12-3 or TRBV12-4 to TRBJ1-2, with a possible D match to TRBD1 (5 bases). This CDR3 spans 15 amino acids. With 5 bases removed from V and 9 bases from J, the gap between germline ends came to 22 bases. The CDR3 loop is CASSAALGTGVSYTF. In nucleotides, the CDR3 is TGTGCCAGCAGTGCCGCCCTCGGGACGGGGGTGAGCTACACCTTC.